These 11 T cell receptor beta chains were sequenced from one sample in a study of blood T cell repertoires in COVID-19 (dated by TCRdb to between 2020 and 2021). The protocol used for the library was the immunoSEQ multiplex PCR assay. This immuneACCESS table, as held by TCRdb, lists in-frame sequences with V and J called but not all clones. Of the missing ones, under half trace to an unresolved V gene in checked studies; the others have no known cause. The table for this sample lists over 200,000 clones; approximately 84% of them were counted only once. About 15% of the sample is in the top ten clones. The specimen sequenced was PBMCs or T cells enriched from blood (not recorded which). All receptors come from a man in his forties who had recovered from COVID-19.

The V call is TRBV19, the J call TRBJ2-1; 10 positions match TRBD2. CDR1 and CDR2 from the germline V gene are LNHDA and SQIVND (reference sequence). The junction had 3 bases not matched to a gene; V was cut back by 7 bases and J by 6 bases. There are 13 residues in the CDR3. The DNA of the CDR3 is TGTGCCAGTACCCCTAGCGGGAGCAATGAGCAGTTCTTC. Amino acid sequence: CASTPSGSNEQFF.

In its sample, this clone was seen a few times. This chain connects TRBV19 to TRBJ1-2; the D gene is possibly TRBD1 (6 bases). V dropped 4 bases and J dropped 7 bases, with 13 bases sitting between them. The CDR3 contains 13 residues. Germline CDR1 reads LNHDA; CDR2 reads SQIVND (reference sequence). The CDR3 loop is CASSTIDRSGYTF. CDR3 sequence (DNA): TGTGCCAGTAGTACCATCGACAGGTCTGGCTACACCTTC. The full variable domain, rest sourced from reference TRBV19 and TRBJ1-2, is DGGITQSPKYLFRKEGQNVTLSCEQNLNHDAMYWYRQDPGQGLRLIYYSQIVNDFQKGDIAEGYSVSREKKESFPLTVTSAQKNPTAFYLCASSTIDRSGYTFGSGTRLTVV.

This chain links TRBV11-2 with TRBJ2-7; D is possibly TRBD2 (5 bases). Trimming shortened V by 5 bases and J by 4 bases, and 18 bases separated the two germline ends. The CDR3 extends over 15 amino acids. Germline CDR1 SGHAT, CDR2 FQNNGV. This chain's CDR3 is CASSQFGSGVYEQYF. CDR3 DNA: TGTGCCAGCAGCCAATTCGGGTCCGGGGTATACGAGCAGTACTTC.

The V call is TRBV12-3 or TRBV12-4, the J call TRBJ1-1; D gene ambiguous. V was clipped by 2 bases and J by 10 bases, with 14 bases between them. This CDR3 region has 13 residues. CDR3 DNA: TGTGCCAGCAGTTTATGGAGGGCCGACGGAGCTTTCTTT. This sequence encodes CASSLWRADGAFF.

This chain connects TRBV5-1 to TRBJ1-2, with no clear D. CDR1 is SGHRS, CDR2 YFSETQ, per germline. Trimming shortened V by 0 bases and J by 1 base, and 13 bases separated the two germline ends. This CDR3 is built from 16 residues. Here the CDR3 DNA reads TGCGCCAGCAGCTTGGAACCGACTACTTATAACTATGGCTACACCTTC. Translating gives CASSLEPTTYNYGYTF. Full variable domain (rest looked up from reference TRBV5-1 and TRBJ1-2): KAGVTQTPRYLIKTRGQQVTLSCSPISGHRSVSWYQQTPGQGLQFLFEYFSETQRNKGNFPGRFSGRQFSNSRSEMNVSTLELGDSALYLCASSLEPTTYNYGYTFGSGTRLTVV.

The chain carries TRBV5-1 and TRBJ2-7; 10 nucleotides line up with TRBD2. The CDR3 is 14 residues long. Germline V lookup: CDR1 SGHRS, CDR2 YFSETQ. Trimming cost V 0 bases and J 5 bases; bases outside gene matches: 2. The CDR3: CASSLVTSGDEQYF. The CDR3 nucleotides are TGCGCCAGCAGCTTGGTCACTAGCGGGGACGAGCAGTACTTC.

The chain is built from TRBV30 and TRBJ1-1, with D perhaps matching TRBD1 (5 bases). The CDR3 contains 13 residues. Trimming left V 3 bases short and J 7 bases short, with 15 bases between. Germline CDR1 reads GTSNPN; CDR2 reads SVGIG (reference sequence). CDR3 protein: CAWSRQGLNEAFF. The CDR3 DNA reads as TGTGCCTGGAGCAGGCAGGGACTCAATGAAGCTTTCTTT.

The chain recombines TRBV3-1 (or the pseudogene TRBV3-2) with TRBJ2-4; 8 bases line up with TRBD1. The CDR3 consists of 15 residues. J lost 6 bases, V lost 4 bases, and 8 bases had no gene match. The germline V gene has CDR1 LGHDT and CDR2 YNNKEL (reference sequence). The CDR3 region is CASSRITGGRNIQYF. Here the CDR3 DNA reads TGTGCCAGCAGCCGCATCACAGGGGGTCGAAACATTCAGTACTTC.

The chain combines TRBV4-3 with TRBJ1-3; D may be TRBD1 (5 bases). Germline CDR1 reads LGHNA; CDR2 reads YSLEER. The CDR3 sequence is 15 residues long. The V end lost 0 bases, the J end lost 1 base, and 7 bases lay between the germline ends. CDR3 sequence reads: CASSQEGGSGNTIYF. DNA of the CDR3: TGCGCCAGCAGCCAAGAGGGGGGGTCTGGAAACACCATATATTTT.

CDR3 nucleotides: TGTGCCAGCAGTGAAGCGTCACAGACGATCCGAAACACCATATATTTT. This sequence encodes CASSEASQTIRNTIYF. The chain combines TRBV6-1 with TRBJ1-3; D gene unclear. From germline, CDR1 is MNHNS and CDR2 SASEGT. This CDR3 is built from 16 residues. V was cut by 0 bases and J by 5 bases, with 14 bases left in between.

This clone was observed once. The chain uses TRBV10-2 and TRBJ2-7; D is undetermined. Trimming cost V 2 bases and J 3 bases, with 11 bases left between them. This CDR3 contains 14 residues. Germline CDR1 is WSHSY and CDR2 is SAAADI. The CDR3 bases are TGCGCCAGCAGTGAGCCTTCCCGAGGCTACGAGCAGTACTTC. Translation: CASSEPSRGYEQYF.